This T cell receptor (beta chain) originates from a study of cytomegalovirus exposure and HLA in healthy donors. Study-level findings and limits: Later analysis showed most CMV-associated TCR beta chains appearing HLA-restricted.

The PCR contained 60 Vbeta and 13 Jbeta primers. Method: immunoSEQ multiplex PCR; TCRdb's copy keeps in-frame clones and lacks some. This table holds some 100,000 clones, 79% found once. On this clone itself: What it recognizes is unknown.

The clonotype comes from a female donor in good health and CMV-seropositive. Material: PBMCs.

CDR3 bases: TGTGCCAGTAGCCCAGGTGCAGGGGGCGCGAATCAGCCCCAGCATTTT. As protein: CASSPGAGGANQPQHF. The V and J genes are TRBV19 and TRBJ1-5; 8 bases are a match to TRBD1. V dropped 6 bases and J dropped 4; count of bases not matched to a gene: 11. This CDR3 has 16 residues. Germline CDR1 and CDR2: LNHDA and SQIVND (reference sequence).